Presented here are 22 T cell receptor beta chains from one specimen sequenced in a study of blood T cell repertoires in COVID-19 (dated by TCRdb to the early 2020s). Library method: the immunoSEQ multiplex PCR assay. TCRdb took this table from immuneACCESS and kept in-frame rearrangements with V and J called. Such tables lack part of the clones; where checked against another copy, unresolved V genes explain under half of the gap, and the rest is unexplained. The sample records approximately 250,000 clones, 70% to 85% of which are singletons. Around 1.5% of the sample rests with the top ten. The sequencing input was peripheral blood. All receptors derive from a woman in her thirties or forties who had recovered from COVID-19.

V usage is TRBV6-2 or TRBV6-3 and J usage is TRBJ1-5; a possible D gene is TRBD1 (6 bases). V dropped 5 bases and J dropped 5 bases, with 13 bases sitting between them. Germline CDR1 MNHEY, CDR2 SVGEGT. This CDR3 spans 14 amino acids. The CDR3 is CASSPGQNHQPQHF. Here the CDR3 DNA reads TGTGCCAGCAGTCCCGGACAGAATCATCAGCCCCAGCATTTT.

The V call is TRBV7-9, the J call TRBJ2-3; the match to TRBD2 covers 7 bases. The CDR3 is made up of 15 amino acids. Germline CDR1 and CDR2: SEHNR and FQNEAQ (reference sequence). Trimming cost V 2 bases and J 4 bases; bases outside gene matches: 6. The CDR3 coding sequence is TGTGCCAGCAGCTTACTCTCCGCGGGGGCAGATACGCAGTATTTT. Protein: CASSLLSAGADTQYF.

This chain joins TRBV2 and TRBJ2-3; 10 positions agree with TRBD1. CDR1 is SNHLY and CDR2 is FYNNEI in the germline V gene. CDR3 length: 13 residues. V was pared by 9 bases and J by 7 bases, with 7 bases of the junction left unmatched. The CDR3 region is CARRTGGENTQYF. The CDR3 DNA reads TGTGCCAGACGGACAGGGGGTGAAAATACGCAGTATTTT.

This clone was seen just once. V usage is TRBV23-1 and J usage is TRBJ1-2; TRBD1 might be the D (5 bases). TRBV23-1 is marked as an open reading frame, function uncertain. Trimming left V 1 base short and J 3 bases short, with 27 bases between. The CDR3 extends over 20 amino acids. As DNA, the CDR3 is TGCGCCAGCAGTCAATTTTGGGTGTACCGAGACAGAGGGACTTACTATGGCTACACCTTC. Its translation: CASSQFWVYRDRGTYYGYTF.

This chain connects TRBV6-5 to TRBJ1-2; 7 bases map to TRBD1. This CDR3 is 13 amino acids long. The germline V gene has CDR1 MNHEY and CDR2 SVGAGI. J lost 2 bases, V lost 6 bases, and 3 bases had no gene match. CDR3 sequence (DNA): TGTGCCAGCAGGTTGACAGGGAACTATGGCTACACCTTC. This sequence encodes CASRLTGNYGYTF.

This sequence joins TRBV5-4 and TRBJ2-1; 9 nucleotides align to TRBD2. J gave up 9 bases and V 0 bases, and 10 bases lay outside the gene matches. Per the germline V gene, CDR1 is SGHNT and CDR2 is YYREEE (reference sequence). The CDR3 runs 16 residues. The CDR3 spells CASSLADLAGGREQFF. CDR3 nucleotides: TGTGCCAGCAGCTTGGCCGACTTGGCGGGGGGGCGTGAGCAGTTCTTC.

The V and J genes are TRBV3-1 (or the pseudogene TRBV3-2) and TRBJ2-5; D possibly corresponds to TRBD1 (6 bases). Germline CDR1 reads LGHDT; CDR2 reads YNNKEL (reference sequence). Trimming left V 0 bases short and J 0 bases short, with 11 bases between. This CDR3 is built from 16 residues. The CDR3, as DNA: TGTGCCAGCAGCCAAGAGTCTGAGGGGGACCAAGAGACCCAGTACTTC. It encodes CASSQESEGDQETQYF.

The V call is TRBV10-1, the J call TRBJ1-2, with a tentative D call TRBD1 (6 bases). V lost 7 bases and J 2 bases, leaving 8 bases between the germline ends. The CDR3 covers 12 residues. Germline V CDR1 and CDR2: WNHNN, SYGVQD (reference sequence). Written as DNA, the CDR3 is TGCGCCAGCACCACAGGGAACTATGGCTACACCTTC. It translates to CASTTGNYGYTF.

The V and J genes are TRBV19 and TRBJ1-1; D remains ambiguous. The CDR3 covers 14 residues. V was trimmed by 4 bases and J by 5 bases, leaving 14 bases between them. From germline, CDR1 is LNHDA and CDR2 SQIVND (reference sequence). The CDR3, as DNA: TGTGCCAGTAGTAGAACCGGTGTTTGGACTGAAGCTTTCTTT. Its protein product is CASSRTGVWTEAFF.

V usage is TRBV6-5 and J usage is TRBJ2-7; 10 positions agree with TRBD2. CDR1 is MNHEY, CDR2 SVGAGI, per germline. The CDR3 loop spans 14 amino acids. Trimming at V came to 2 bases and at J to 9 bases, leaving 7 bases not matched to a gene. The CDR3 loop reads CASSYAGTSAAQYF. The CDR3 coding sequence is TGTGCCAGCAGTTACGCCGGGACTAGCGCTGCGCAGTACTTC.

This sequence joins TRBV7-9 and TRBJ1-2; 9 bases match TRBD1. The J segment lost 7 bases and the V segment lost 4 bases, leaving 7 bases of the junction unmatched. Germline values: CDR1 SEHNR, CDR2 FQNEAQ (reference sequence). There are 14 residues in the CDR3. The CDR3 DNA sequence: TGTGCCAGCAGCTCGCCGGGACAGGGCTCTGGCTACACCTTC. Protein product: CASSSPGQGSGYTF.

The chain uses TRBV5-1 and TRBJ1-2, with D unresolved. V was clipped by 4 bases and J by 3 bases, with 16 bases between them. The CDR3 covers 15 residues. Germline V CDR1 and CDR2: SGHRS, YFSETQ. The CDR3 bases are TGCGCCAGCAGCCCCAATACACAGATATACTATGGCTACACCTTC. Translated, it gives CASSPNTQIYYGYTF.

J is TRBJ2-5 and V is TRBV18; D is ambiguous. This CDR3 has 14 residues. In germline, CDR1 is KGHSH, CDR2 LQKENI. Trimming left V 4 bases short and J 5 bases short, with 14 bases between. The CDR3 DNA follows: TGTGCCAGCTCACTTCAAGAGGTCGGGGAGACCCAGTACTTC. Translating gives CASSLQEVGETQYF.

This clone has a single count. This chain uses TRBV6-2 or TRBV6-3 with TRBJ1-5; weak D call: TRBD1 (6 bases). CDR3 length: 17 amino acids. V was clipped by 4 bases and J by 2 bases, with 18 bases between them. Per germline, CDR1 MNHEY and CDR2 SVGEGT. CDR3 bases: TGTGCCAGCAGTTTTACTTCGACAGGCCCCGGCAATCAGCCCCAGCATTTT. This encodes CASSFTSTGPGNQPQHF.

This chain joins TRBV15 and TRBJ1-2; D not certain. This CDR3 has 13 amino acids. In germline, CDR1 is LNHNV, CDR2 YYDKDF (reference sequence). The V end was cut by 1 base, the J end by 1 base, with 4 bases between. CDR3 loop: CATSRVHNYGYTF. As DNA, the CDR3 is TGTGCCACCAGCAGAGTACATAACTATGGCTACACCTTC.

The chain couples TRBV7-9 to TRBJ2-7; 8 nucleotides line up with TRBD1. Germline V gene data show CDR1 as SEHNR and CDR2 as FQNEAQ (reference sequence). V shed 5 bases and J 9 bases; nucleotides not matched to a gene: 15. CDR3 length: 15 residues. The CDR3 loop is CASSRQGITTSGQYF. For the CDR3, the DNA is TGTGCCAGCAGCCGACAGGGGATCACTACGAGCGGGCAGTACTTC. The whole variable domain, filled in from reference TRBV7-9 and TRBJ2-7, reads DTGVSQNPRHKITKRGQNVTFRCDPISEHNRLYWYRQTLGQGPEFLTYFQNEAQLEKSRLLSDRFSAERPKGSFSTLEIQRTEQGDSAMYLCASSRQGITTSGQYFGPGTRLTVT.

The chain uses TRBV28 and TRBJ1-5; possibly TRBD1 for D (6 bases). The CDR3 sequence is 15 residues long. The germline CDR1 and CDR2 sequences are MDHEN and SYDVKM. Between the trimmed V and J ends, which lost 5 bases and 6 bases, there was a span of 17 bases. The CDR3 sequence: CASSTRGLASQPQHF. The CDR3 bases are TGTGCCAGCAGTACCAGGGGTTTGGCGTCTCAGCCCCAGCATTTT.

The rearrangement uses TRBV25-1 and TRBJ1-2; D gene ambiguous. The CDR3 sequence is 15 residues long. Germline CDR1 reads MGHDK; CDR2 reads SYGVNS. V dropped 4 bases and J dropped 2 bases, with 14 bases sitting between them. CDR3 DNA sequence: TGTGCCAGCAGTGGAGGCCCCGGGTTCAACTATGGCTACACCTTC. This encodes CASSGGPGFNYGYTF.

This clone was found a few times. The V call is TRBV10-3, the J call TRBJ1-2, with 12 nucleotides matching TRBD1. The CDR3 covers 16 residues. From germline, CDR1 is ENHRY and CDR2 SYGVKD. Losses at the gene ends were 6 bases for V and 8 bases for J; bases not matched to a gene: 13. CDR3 nucleotides: TGTGCCATCAGCCGCGACCCGGGACAGGGGGCGTCGGGCTACACCTTC. It translates to CAISRDPGQGASGYTF.

V usage is TRBV6-2 or TRBV6-3 and J usage is TRBJ1-6, with 8 bases aligning to TRBD1. Losses at the gene ends were 0 bases for V and 2 bases for J; bases not matched to a gene: 12. Germline lookup yields CDR1 MNHEY and CDR2 SVGEGT. CDR3 length: 20 amino acids. The CDR3 bases are TGTGCCAGCAGTTACTCGACTGAGACAGGGGTATCCACCTATAATTCACCCCTCCACTTT. It encodes CASSYSTETGVSTYNSPLHF.

The chain uses TRBV11-3 and TRBJ2-3; 7 bases are shared with TRBD2. The germline gives CDR1 SGHNT, CDR2 YENEEA. Trimming cost V 3 bases and J 3 bases; bases outside gene matches: 3. This CDR3 comprises 14 residues. CDR3 nucleotides: TGTGCCAGCAGCTTGGACGGGGGGACAGATACGCAGTATTTT. Amino acid sequence: CASSLDGGTDTQYF.

V and J are TRBV10-1 and TRBJ1-5, with TRBD1 matching over 8 bases. The junction had 10 bases not matched to a gene; V was cut back by 3 bases and J by 0 bases. Per the germline V gene, CDR1 is WNHNN and CDR2 is SYGVQD (reference sequence). CDR3 length: 18 amino acids. This CDR3 reads CASSDIRDRGLSNQPQHF. The CDR3 bases are TGCGCCAGCAGTGATATCAGAGACAGGGGACTTAGCAATCAGCCCCAGCATTTT.